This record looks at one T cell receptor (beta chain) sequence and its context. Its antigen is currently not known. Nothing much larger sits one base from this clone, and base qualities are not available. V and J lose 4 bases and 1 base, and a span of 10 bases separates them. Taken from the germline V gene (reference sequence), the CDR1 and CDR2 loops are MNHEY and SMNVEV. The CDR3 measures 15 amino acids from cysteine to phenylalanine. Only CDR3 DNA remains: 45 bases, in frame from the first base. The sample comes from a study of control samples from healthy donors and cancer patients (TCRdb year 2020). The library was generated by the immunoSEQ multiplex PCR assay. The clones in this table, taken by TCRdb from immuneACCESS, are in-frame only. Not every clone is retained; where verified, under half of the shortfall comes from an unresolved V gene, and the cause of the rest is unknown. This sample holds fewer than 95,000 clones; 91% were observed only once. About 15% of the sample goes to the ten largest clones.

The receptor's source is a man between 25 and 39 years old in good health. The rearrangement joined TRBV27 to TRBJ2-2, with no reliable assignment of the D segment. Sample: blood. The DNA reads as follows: TGTGCCAGCAGTTCCTCAGGCTGGAACACCGGGGAGCTGTTTTTT. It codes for CASSSSGWNTGELFF.